This T cell receptor (beta chain) was identified in a study of blood T cell repertoires in COVID-19. For the study at large: Whether acute or convalescent, the COVID-19 samples came from the United States, Italy and Spain. Nucleic acid was either cDNA or gDNA, and it came from T cells, B-cell-depleted T cells, or PBMCs.

Germline-derived CDR1 and CDR2 are MNHEY and SMNVEV (reference sequence). Trimming shortened V by 6 bases and J by 9 bases, and 20 bases separated the two germline ends. CDR3 length: 14 amino acids. Source study methods: Quantification of nucleated cells was approximated via reference gene primer amplification. The assay was immunoSEQ multiplex PCR, and TCRdb's table has in-frame clones only and misses some. The D gene and trimming were derived from the DNA, and the V and J assignments and clone size from that table. The data show around 200,000 clones, under 90% seen once. This TCR was sampled from a woman older than 75 with active or convalescent COVID-19. The sample was peripheral blood. The rearrangement joins TRBV27 to TRBJ2-5; the D gene is possibly TRBD2 (5 bases). DNA for the CDR3: TGTGCCAGCAGAGGGAGCGATTGGTTGGGATCCCAGTACTTC. Residues: CASRGSDWLGSQYF.